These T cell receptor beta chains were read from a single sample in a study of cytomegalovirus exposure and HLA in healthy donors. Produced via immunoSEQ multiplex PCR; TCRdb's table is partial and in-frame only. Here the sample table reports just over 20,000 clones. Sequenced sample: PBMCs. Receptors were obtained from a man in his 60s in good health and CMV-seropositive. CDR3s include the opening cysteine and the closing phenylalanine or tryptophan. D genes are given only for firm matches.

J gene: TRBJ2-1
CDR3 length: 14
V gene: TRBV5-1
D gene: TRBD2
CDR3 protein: CASSGQLAGNEQFF
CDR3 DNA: TGCGCCAGCAGCGGACAACTAGCGGGAAATGAGCAGTTCTTC

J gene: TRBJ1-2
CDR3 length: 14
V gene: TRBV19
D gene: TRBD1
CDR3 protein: CASRTSGQGQGYTF
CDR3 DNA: TGTGCCAGTAGGACCTCGGGACAGGGGCAAGGCTACACCTTC

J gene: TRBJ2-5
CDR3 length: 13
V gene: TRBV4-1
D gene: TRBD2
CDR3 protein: CASSRLADETQYF
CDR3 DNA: TGCGCCAGCAGCCGCCTAGCGGACGAGACCCAGTACTTC

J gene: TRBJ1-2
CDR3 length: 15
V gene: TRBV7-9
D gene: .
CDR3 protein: CASSIHRERSYGYTF
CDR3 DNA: TGTGCCAGCAGCATTCACAGGGAGAGAAGCTATGGCTACACCTTC

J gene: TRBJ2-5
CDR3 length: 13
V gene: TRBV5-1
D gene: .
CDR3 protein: CASSLNRQETQYF
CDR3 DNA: TGCGCCAGCAGCTTGAACAGACAAGAGACCCAGTACTTC

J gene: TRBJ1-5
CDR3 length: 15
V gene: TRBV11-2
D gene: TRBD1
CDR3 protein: CASSLTGESSQPQHF
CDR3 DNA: TGTGCCAGCAGCCTTACAGGGGAAAGCAGTCAGCCCCAGCATTTT

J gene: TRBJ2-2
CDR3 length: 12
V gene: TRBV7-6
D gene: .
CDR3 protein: CASSYPAGELFF
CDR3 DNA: TGTGCCAGCAGCTATCCCGCCGGGGAGCTGTTTTTT

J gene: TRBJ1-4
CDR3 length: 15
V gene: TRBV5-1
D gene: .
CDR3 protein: CASSESGTYYEKLFF
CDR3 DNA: TGCGCCAGCAGCGAATCCGGGACTTATTATGAAAAACTGTTTTTT

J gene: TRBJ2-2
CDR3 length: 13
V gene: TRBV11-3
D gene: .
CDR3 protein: CASSPLYTGELFF
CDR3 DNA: TGTGCCAGCAGCCCTTTATACACCGGGGAGCTGTTTTTT

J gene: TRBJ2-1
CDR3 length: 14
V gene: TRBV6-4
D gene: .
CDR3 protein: CASSVAGRPDEQFF
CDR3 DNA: TGTGCCAGCAGTGTTGCAGGGCGGCCCGATGAGCAGTTCTTC

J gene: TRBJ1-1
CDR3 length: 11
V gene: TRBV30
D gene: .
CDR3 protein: CAWRRVTEAFF
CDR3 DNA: TGTGCCTGGCGCCGCGTTACTGAAGCTTTCTTT

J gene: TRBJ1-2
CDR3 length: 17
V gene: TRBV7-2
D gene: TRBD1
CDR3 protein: CASSPTLQGAWVYGYTF
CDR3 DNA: TGTGCCAGCAGCCCGACCCTACAGGGGGCCTGGGTCTATGGCTACACCTTC

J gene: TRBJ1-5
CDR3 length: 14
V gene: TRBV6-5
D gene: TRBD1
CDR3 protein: CASSSRTGNQPQHF
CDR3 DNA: TGTGCCAGCAGTTCCCGGACAGGGAATCAGCCCCAGCATTTT

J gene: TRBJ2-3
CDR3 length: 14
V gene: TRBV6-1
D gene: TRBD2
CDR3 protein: CASSSGRAEDTQYF
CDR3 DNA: TGTGCCAGCAGTTCCGGGAGGGCCGAGGATACGCAGTATTTT

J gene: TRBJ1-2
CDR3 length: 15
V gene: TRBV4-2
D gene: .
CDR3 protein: CASSQDRGGGYGYTF
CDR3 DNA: TGTGCCAGCAGCCAAGATCGGGGGGGAGGGTATGGCTACACCTTC

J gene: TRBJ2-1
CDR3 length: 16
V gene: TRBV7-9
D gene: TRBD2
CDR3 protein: CASSLVGEGRADEQFF
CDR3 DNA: TGTGCCAGCAGCTTAGTCGGGGAGGGCAGAGCCGATGAGCAGTTCTTC

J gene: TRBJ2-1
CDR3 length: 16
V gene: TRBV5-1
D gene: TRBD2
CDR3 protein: CASSQSTSGDYNEQFF
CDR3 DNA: TGCGCCAGCAGCCAGTCGACTAGCGGGGACTACAATGAGCAGTTCTTC

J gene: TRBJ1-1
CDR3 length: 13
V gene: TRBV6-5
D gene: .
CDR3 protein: CASSQRGVTEAFF
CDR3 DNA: TGTGCCAGCAGCCAACGGGGGGTCACTGAAGCTTTCTTT

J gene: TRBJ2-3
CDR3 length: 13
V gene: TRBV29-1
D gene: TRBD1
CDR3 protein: CSVTTGGLGTQYF
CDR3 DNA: TGCAGCGTTACGACAGGGGGCTTGGGTACGCAGTATTTT

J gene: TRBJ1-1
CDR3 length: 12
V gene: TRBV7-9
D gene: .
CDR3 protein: CASSLGRGEAFF
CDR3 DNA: TGTGCCAGCAGCTTAGGTAGGGGTGAAGCTTTCTTT

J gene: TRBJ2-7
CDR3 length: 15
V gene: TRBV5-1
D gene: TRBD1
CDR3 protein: CASSLTGTVSYEQYF
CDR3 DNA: TGCGCCAGCAGCTTAACCGGGACAGTCTCCTACGAGCAGTACTTC

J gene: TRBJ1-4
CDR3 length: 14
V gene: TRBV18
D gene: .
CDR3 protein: CASSPRRGNEKLFF
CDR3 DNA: TGTGCCAGCTCCCCCCGGAGGGGTAATGAAAAACTGTTTTTT

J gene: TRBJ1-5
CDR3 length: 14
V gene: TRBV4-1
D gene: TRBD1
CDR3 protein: CASSRQGSNQPQHF
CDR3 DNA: TGCGCCAGCAGTCGACAGGGAAGCAATCAGCCCCAGCATTTT

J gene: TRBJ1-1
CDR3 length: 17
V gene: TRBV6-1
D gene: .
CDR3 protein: CASSEGANRVANTEAFF
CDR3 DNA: TGTGCCAGCAGTGAGGGGGCCAACAGGGTAGCGAACACTGAAGCTTTCTTT

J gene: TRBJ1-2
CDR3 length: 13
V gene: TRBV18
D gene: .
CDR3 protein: CASSPGGNYGYTF
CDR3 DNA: TGTGCCAGCTCACCCGGAGGGAACTATGGCTACACCTTC

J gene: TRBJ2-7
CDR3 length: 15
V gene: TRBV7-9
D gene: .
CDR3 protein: CASSSPGTGPYEQYF
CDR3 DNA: TGTGCCAGCAGCTCCCCCGGGACTGGTCCCTACGAGCAGTACTTC

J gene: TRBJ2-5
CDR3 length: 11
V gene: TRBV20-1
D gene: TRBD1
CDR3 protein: CSATRQGPQYF
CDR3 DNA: TGCAGTGCTACCCGACAGGGGCCCCAGTACTTC

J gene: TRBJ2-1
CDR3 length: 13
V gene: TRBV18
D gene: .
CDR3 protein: CASSPPGRHEQFF
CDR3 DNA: TGTGCCAGCTCACCACCGGGGCGCCACGAGCAGTTCTTC

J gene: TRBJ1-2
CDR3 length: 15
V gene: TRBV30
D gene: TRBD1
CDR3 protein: CARWSGDRGNYGYTF
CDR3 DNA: TGTGCCAGGTGGTCGGGGGACAGGGGCAACTATGGCTACACCTTC

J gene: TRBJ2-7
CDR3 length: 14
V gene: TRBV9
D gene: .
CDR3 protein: CASSATGSSYEQYF
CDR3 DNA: TGTGCCAGCAGCGCTACAGGGAGCTCCTACGAGCAGTACTTC

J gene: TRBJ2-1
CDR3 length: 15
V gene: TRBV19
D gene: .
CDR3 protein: CASRAGRKAINEQFF
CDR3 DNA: TGTGCCAGTCGTGCAGGGCGGAAGGCTATCAATGAGCAGTTCTTC

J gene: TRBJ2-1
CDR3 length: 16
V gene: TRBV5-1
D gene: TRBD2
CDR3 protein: CASSFGLAGIDNEQFF
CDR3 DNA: TGCGCCAGCAGCTTTGGGCTAGCGGGTATTGACAATGAGCAGTTCTTC

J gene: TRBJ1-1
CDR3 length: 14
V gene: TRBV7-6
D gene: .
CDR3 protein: CASSFAGWNTEAFF
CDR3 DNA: TGTGCCAGCAGCTTCGCGGGATGGAACACTGAAGCTTTCTTT

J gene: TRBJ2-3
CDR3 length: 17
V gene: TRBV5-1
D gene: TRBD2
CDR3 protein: CASSHGLAGRSTDTQYF
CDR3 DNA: TGCGCCAGCAGCCATGGACTAGCGGGAAGGAGCACAGATACGCAGTATTTT

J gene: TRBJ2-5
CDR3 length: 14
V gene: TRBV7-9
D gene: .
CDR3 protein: CASSPWNPGETQYF
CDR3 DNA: TGTGCCAGCAGCCCTTGGAACCCGGGAGAGACCCAGTACTTC

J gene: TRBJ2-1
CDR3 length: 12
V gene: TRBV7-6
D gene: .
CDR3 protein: CASSLLHGEQFF
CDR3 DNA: TGTGCCAGCAGCCTCCTTCACGGTGAGCAGTTCTTC

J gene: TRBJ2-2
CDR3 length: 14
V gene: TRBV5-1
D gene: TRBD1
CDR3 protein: CASSLRQGTGELFF
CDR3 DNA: TGCGCCAGCAGCCTAAGACAGGGTACCGGGGAGCTGTTTTTT

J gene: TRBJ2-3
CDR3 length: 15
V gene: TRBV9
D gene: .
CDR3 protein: CASSPHLEFTDTQYF
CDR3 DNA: TGTGCCAGCAGCCCTCACCTAGAATTCACAGATACGCAGTATTTT